The next 26 T cell receptor beta chains were all read from a single sample in a study of blood T cell repertoires in COVID-19. The method was immunoSEQ multiplex PCR; TCRdb's version includes in-frame clones alone and lacks a portion of them. The sample has some 70,000 clones, approximately 73% seen once. The sequencing input was peripheral blood. The receptors stem from a man aged 55 to 70 with COVID-19, enrolled during active disease.

J is TRBJ1-1 and V is TRBV19; perhaps TRBD1 as D (5 bases). Germline V gene lookup returns CDR1 LNHDA and CDR2 SQIVND (reference sequence). The CDR3 is 13 residues long. Trimming took off 7 bases at V and 1 base at J, with 10 bases between the two ends. CDR3 in amino acids: CASNQGSNTEAFF. CDR3 DNA: TGTGCCAGTAATCAGGGCTCGAACACTGAAGCTTTCTTT.

This chain connects TRBV27 to TRBJ2-2, with no clear D. Germline CDR1 and CDR2: MNHEY and SMNVEV (reference sequence). Trimming cost V 4 bases and J 7 bases, with 10 bases left between them. The CDR3 spans 13 residues. CDR3 region: CASSYYPDGELFF. CDR3 bases: TGTGCCAGCAGTTACTATCCGGACGGGGAGCTGTTTTTT.

V and J are TRBV6-6 and TRBJ1-5; D is possibly TRBD1 (6 bases). The germline CDR1 and CDR2 sequences are MNHNY and SVGAGI (reference sequence). The CDR3 is 15 amino acids. Trimming removed 0 bases from V and 3 bases from J, with 9 bases in between. For the CDR3, the DNA is TGTGCCAGCAGTTACTCCCCAGGGGACAATCAGCCCCAGCATTTT. This encodes CASSYSPGDNQPQHF.

This rearrangement joins TRBV27 to TRBJ2-2; tentative D call: TRBD1 (6 bases). Germline V gene lookup returns CDR1 MNHEY and CDR2 SMNVEV (reference sequence). Deletions cut 7 bases from V and 1 base from J, with 7 bases between. CDR3 length: 13 amino acids. The CDR3 DNA reads as TGTGCCAGCACCAGGGGGAACACCGGGGAGCTGTTTTTT. It specifies CASTRGNTGELFF.

V is TRBV2 and J is TRBJ1-4, with D possibly TRBD1 on 5 matching bases. There are 13 residues in the CDR3. V was trimmed by 6 bases and J by 7 bases, leaving 12 bases between them. Germline CDR1 SNHLY, CDR2 FYNNEI. CDR3 in amino acids: CASSQGNGEKLFF. In DNA, the CDR3 is TGTGCCAGCAGCCAGGGTAACGGTGAAAAACTGTTTTTT.

J is TRBJ1-1 and V is TRBV2; tentatively, D is TRBD1 (5 bases). Between the trimmed V and J ends, which lost 3 bases and 1 base, there was a span of 12 bases. The germline CDR1 and CDR2 sequences are SNHLY and FYNNEI. The CDR3 runs to 15 residues. The DNA for the CDR3 is TGTGCCAGCAGTGATAGGGGATTTCGGAACACTGAAGCTTTCTTT. Its protein product is CASSDRGFRNTEAFF.

The chain couples TRBV2 to TRBJ2-7, with 10 bases identical to TRBD1. Germline values: CDR1 SNHLY, CDR2 FYNNEI. This CDR3 has 15 amino acids. J was trimmed by 3 bases and V by 1 base; bases with no gene match: 3. As DNA, the CDR3 is TGTGCCAGCAGTGAAGGAGGACAGGGGGTCTACGAGCAGTACTTC. Translation: CASSEGGQGVYEQYF.

The chain recombines TRBV5-5 with TRBJ1-2, with D possibly TRBD1 on 5 matching bases. CDR1 and CDR2 from the germline V gene are SGHKS and YYEKEE (reference sequence). The CDR3 spans 14 residues. V was shortened by 6 bases and J by 4 bases, with 16 bases between the two germline ends. This CDR3 reads CASIQGGRGYGYTF. The CDR3 DNA is TGTGCCAGCATCCAAGGAGGGAGGGGCTATGGCTACACCTTC.

This sequence joins TRBV27 and TRBJ2-3, with D possibly being TRBD2 (5 bases). This CDR3 is 15 amino acids long. Trimming cost V 3 bases and J 0 bases, with 10 bases left between them. CDR1 MNHEY and CDR2 SMNVEV come from the germline V gene (reference sequence). The CDR3 loop is CASSLVRVSTDTQYF. DNA for the CDR3: TGTGCCAGCAGTTTGGTGCGGGTTAGCACAGATACGCAGTATTTT.

There are a few counts of this clone. The rearrangement links TRBV28 to TRBJ1-2; weak D call: TRBD1 (6 bases). This CDR3 has 14 residues. Germline V gives CDR1 MDHEN, CDR2 SYDVKM. With 6 bases removed from V and 0 bases from J, the gap between germline ends came to 11 bases. CDR3 nucleotide sequence: TGTGCCAGCAGCCAAGGGGGTACTAACTATGGCTACACCTTC. Translation: CASSQGGTNYGYTF.

CDR3 nucleotide sequence: TGTGCCAGCAGCTTAAGAGGCTCTGGGGCCAACGTCCTGACTTTC. Translation: CASSLRGSGANVLTF. V and J are TRBV11-3 and TRBJ2-6; no clear D gene. The CDR3 has 15 residues. The V gene lost 2 bases and the J gene lost 0 bases, with 5 bases spanning the gap. The V gene's germline CDR1 is SGHNT and CDR2 YENEEA.

The chain recombines TRBV5-1 with TRBJ1-2, with a tentative D call TRBD1 (6 bases). Trimming shortened V by 0 bases and J by 8 bases, and 20 bases separated the two germline ends. Per the germline V gene, CDR1 is SGHRS and CDR2 is YFSETQ. This CDR3 is built from 16 residues. CDR3 amino acids: CASSLATPGVREGYTF. The CDR3 nucleotides are TGCGCCAGCAGCTTGGCCACGCCAGGGGTCCGAGAGGGCTACACCTTC.

This clone has only a few counts. The V gene is TRBV18, the J gene TRBJ1-1; maybe TRBD1 (6 bases). Germline CDR1 is KGHSH and CDR2 is LQKENI. Trimming shortened V by 5 bases and J by 0 bases, and 16 bases separated the two germline ends. The CDR3 contains 16 residues. For the CDR3, the DNA is TGTGCCAGCTCAATGTATACAGGGAGGGTGAACACTGAAGCTTTCTTT. It is translated as CASSMYTGRVNTEAFF.

The chain combines TRBV28 with TRBJ2-7; 7 bases line up with TRBD1. Losses at the gene ends were 4 bases for V and 3 bases for J; bases not matched to a gene: 15. This CDR3 contains 17 residues. Germline CDR1 and CDR2: MDHEN and SYDVKM. The CDR3 region has the DNA TGTGCCAGCAGTTCATCACAAGGGGGCGTTGCGTACTACGAGCAGTACTTC. This encodes CASSSSQGGVAYYEQYF.

The gene calls are TRBV12-3 or TRBV12-4 and TRBJ1-2, with D possibly matching TRBD1 (5 bases). V was pared by 7 bases and J by 7 bases, with 16 bases between. This CDR3 has 13 residues. The CDR3 sequence is CASKPTQGTGYTF. CDR3 nucleotide sequence: TGTGCCAGCAAACCCACCCAGGGAACTGGCTACACCTTC.

CDR3 loop: CASSQDFHEQYF. In DNA, the CDR3 is TGTGCCAGCAGCCAAGACTTCCACGAGCAGTACTTC. The chain links TRBV4-2 to TRBJ2-7; D uncertain. V lost 0 bases to trimming and J lost 5 bases, with 5 bases between them. Germline V gene lookup returns CDR1 LGHNA and CDR2 YNFKEQ. CDR3 size: 12 residues.

The V call is TRBV24-1, the J call TRBJ2-6; D unresolved. V lost 5 bases and J lost 0, with 4 bases in between. The germline V gene has CDR1 KGHDR and CDR2 SFDVKD. The CDR3 is 14 residues long. Here the CDR3 reads CATSASSGANVLTF. The CDR3 DNA follows: TGTGCCACCAGTGCCAGCTCTGGGGCCAACGTCCTGACTTTC.

The J gene is TRBJ2-1, the V gene TRBV7-3; maybe TRBD2 (6 bases). In germline, CDR1 is SGHTA, CDR2 FQGTGA. The V and J ends lost 2 bases and 4 bases respectively, with 12 bases between them. The CDR3 length is 15 residues. The CDR3 protein is CASSLLGGLYNEQFF. The CDR3 DNA sequence: TGTGCCAGCAGCTTATTGGGGGGACTGTACAATGAGCAGTTCTTC.

The chain uses TRBV7-3 and TRBJ1-1; a possible D gene is TRBD1 (5 bases). This CDR3 is built from 13 residues. The V and J ends lost 5 bases and 8 bases respectively, with 15 bases between them. Germline V gene data show CDR1 as SGHTA and CDR2 as FQGTGA. The CDR3 DNA is TGTGCCAGCAGCGCGTCCGGGGGGGTAGAAGCTTTCTTT. Its translation: CASSASGGVEAFF.

CDR3 DNA sequence: TGTGCCAGCAGCGTAACAACAGGGACCTACGAGCAGTACTTC. Residues: CASSVTTGTYEQYF. The chain has TRBV9 and TRBJ2-7, with a tentative D call TRBD1 (6 bases). The CDR3 consists of 14 residues. CDR1 and CDR2 from the germline V gene are SGDLS and YYNGEE. With 1 base removed from V and 2 bases from J, the gap between germline ends came to 10 bases.

This sequence joins TRBV12-3 or TRBV12-4 and TRBJ2-5, with D possibly being TRBD2 (5 bases). This CDR3 spans 13 amino acids. Trimming removed 0 bases from V and 5 bases from J, with 7 bases in between. CDR3: CASSLARRETQYF. The CDR3 region has the DNA TGTGCCAGCAGTTTAGCCCGGAGGGAGACCCAGTACTTC.

V and J are TRBV6-1 and TRBJ2-5, with a possible D match to TRBD1 (6 bases). The V end was cut by 1 base, the J end by 2 bases, with 8 bases between. Germline assignment: CDR1 MNHNS and CDR2 SASEGT. The CDR3 spans 14 residues. The CDR3 region is CASSEGTVQETQYF. CDR3 coding DNA: TGTGCCAGCAGTGAAGGGACAGTACAAGAGACCCAGTACTTC.

This clone showed up just a few times. J is TRBJ1-5 and V is TRBV7-9; D is possibly TRBD1 (5 bases). Germline V gives CDR1 SEHNR, CDR2 FQNEAQ (reference sequence). The CDR3 totals 15 residues. Trimming cost V 2 bases and J 2 bases, with 10 bases left between them. DNA of the CDR3: TGTGCCAGCAGCTTATGGGGCGAGGGCAATCAGCCCCAGCATTTT. Amino acid sequence: CASSLWGEGNQPQHF.

The CDR3 spells CASSDSRARGYTF. CDR3 sequence (DNA): TGTGCCAGCAGTGATAGCAGGGCGCGAGGCTACACCTTC. The V call is TRBV12-3 or TRBV12-4, the J call TRBJ1-2, with TRBD1 as a possible D gene (5 bases). The CDR3 extends over 13 amino acids. The V end lost 5 bases, the J end lost 8 bases, and 15 bases lay between the germline ends.

The V call is TRBV6-5, the J call TRBJ1-4; a weak D match, TRBD1 (5 bases). The CDR3 is made up of 14 amino acids. Germline-derived CDR1 and CDR2 are MNHEY and SVGAGI. V lost 5 bases, J lost 4 bases, and 11 bases lay in between. The CDR3 sequence: CASSKGRVNEKLFF. In DNA form, the CDR3 reads TGTGCCAGCAGTAAGGGCAGGGTTAATGAAAAACTGTTTTTT.

CDR3 DNA sequence: TGTGCCACCAGTGACCCCGGACAGGGGTGGAACATTCAGTACTTC. Its protein is CATSDPGQGWNIQYF. The gene calls are TRBV24-1 and TRBJ2-4, with 9 positions matching TRBD1. The germline gives CDR1 KGHDR, CDR2 SFDVKD. The V segment lost 4 bases and the J segment 7 bases; nucleotides outside the gene matches: 7. CDR3 size: 15 residues.